The T cell receptor (beta chain) under discussion was sequenced for a study of neurological immune-mediated disorders (dated by TCRdb to the late 2010s). Notes on the research overall: The study compared peripheral blood TCR-beta repertoires of HTLV-I-associated myelopathy (HAM/TSP) patients, multiple sclerosis patients and healthy controls using UMI-based sequencing. Alongside PBMC samples, the set of fewer than 110 TCR-beta libraries contained longitudinal samples, technical triplicates, and paired CD4+ and CD8+ T-cell subsets that had been sorted. Technical triplicate libraries were sequenced to precisely calculate how much the frequency of each individual clone varied. The cohort included 60 to 75 subjects: approximately 15 with HAM/TSP, around 34 with multiple sclerosis, and approximately 20 healthy controls. Results the study describes overall, beyond this receptor: No identical CDR3 amino acid sequences were shared among expanded clones across subjects, suggesting private TCR-beta repertoires in all groups. TCR clonal expansion was greatest in HAM/TSP patients and smallest in MS patients, who ranked below even healthy controls.

To synthesize cDNA, template-switch 5'RACE was performed with a primer carrying a 10-nucleotide random unique molecular identifier so that each TCR transcript was tagged. Over 180 million TCR-beta sequences, covering 15-18 subjects, were produced in each sequencing run. The RNeasy kit was used for extraction of total RNA. Using the KAPA Real-time Library Amplification kit, TCR-beta VDJ regions were amplified with primers for the TCR constant region and the 5'RACE anchor. A first PCR added sample indexes and Illumina adaptors, and a second PCR then raised library yield. After Ampure bead purification, the TCR product of roughly 650 bp was size-selected on a 2% E-gel SizeSelection system. Before pooling, libraries had their quality checked on a Bioanalyzer, their concentration measured with Qubit, and their quantity determined with the Kapa Library Quantification kit. Paired-end 2 x 150 bp sequencing of the libraries was performed on an Illumina HiSeq 2500. To increase sequence diversity, roughly 23-30% phiX was spiked into each library pool. On the study's bioinformatics: Quality-filtered reads were processed with the UMI-based MiGEC pipeline, which removed over 80% of raw TCR sequences during error correction. IMGT germline references were used for alignment of VDJ genes, and clonotypes were defined by a unique CDR3 amino acid sequence together with V-J genes. Clonal expansion, Shannon diversity and CDR3 relatedness (CalcPairwiseDistances, ClusterSamples) were evaluated with VDJtools, and phylogenetic trees were built with CLCbio workbench. Clones with at least 8 unique UMIs were defined as expanded, with this threshold being based on coefficient-of-variation modelling across technical triplicates. TCRdb's own reprocessing of the public reads used fastp at Q25 and MiXCR and kept productive beta chains. CDR3 protein sequences are deduplicated, and each keeps its most common genes and DNA. These V and J calls are TCRdb output, not the study's own analysis. For this sample there are fewer than 30,000 distinct CDR3 sequences; roughly an eighth appear just once. The ten largest make up around 5% of the sample.

The intended sense of this specimen's time point label: technical triplicate 1. Sorted-subset TCR libraries were prepared from over 850,000 sorted CD4+ or CD8+ T cells. Peripheral blood was subjected to Ficoll-Hypaque density gradient centrifugation to isolate PBMCs, which were then cryopreserved in liquid nitrogen. Paired sorted CD4+ and CD8+ subsets came from healthy controls, HAM/TSP patients and MS patients. Concerning this clonotype: Which antigen it targets is not known. No qualities accompany the bases; no much larger clone lies one base away.

In the germline V gene, CDR1 corresponds to KGHSH and CDR2 to LQKENI. V is reduced by 2 bases and J by 2 bases, leaving a spacing of 12 bases between them. The CDR3 runs 15 residues from the cysteine to the phenylalanine. Only the CDR3 DNA is retained, 45 bases long and in frame from the first base. The rearranged segments are TRBV18 and TRBJ1-2; the best D guess is TRBD1, with 6 bases matching. The receptor was isolated from a female donor with HTLV-1-associated myelopathy (HAM/TSP). The sequencing sample was made of CD4+ T cells from blood. The CDR3 corresponds to CASSPKGHYNYGYTF. The nucleotides are TGTGCCAGCTCACCAAAGGGACACTACAACTATGGCTACACCTTC.